Sequencing of this T cell receptor beta chain was carried out in a study of blood T cell repertoires in COVID-19. CDR1 and CDR2 (germline): MNHEY, SMNVEV (reference sequence). The CDR3 runs to 15 residues. The V gene end was trimmed by 1 base and the J gene end by 5 bases; junction bases not matched to a gene: 3. Profiled with immunoSEQ multiplex PCR; TCRdb holds only in-frame clones, not every one. The repertoire holds fewer than 250,000 clones, with approximately 90% as singletons. The rearrangement joins TRBV27 to TRBJ1-4; 8 nucleotides line up with TRBD1. This sequence originates from a middle-aged man with acute or convalescent COVID-19. Sequencing input: peripheral blood. The CDR3 DNA sequence: TGTGCCAGCAGTTTATTTGGACAGGGCAATGAAAAACTGTTTTTT. It yields the protein CASSLFGQGNEKLFF.